This T cell receptor (beta chain) was sequenced in a study of blood T cell repertoires in COVID-19. On the study more broadly: Material from acute and convalescent COVID-19 was sourced from the United States, Italy and Spain. T cells, B-cell-depleted T cells, or PBMCs provided the cDNA or gDNA that served as material.

Under the authors' procedure: Amplification from reference gene primers served as the basis for estimated nucleated cell counts. The assay was immunoSEQ multiplex PCR, and TCRdb's table has in-frame clones only and misses some. V and J calls and clone size come straight from that table; D and trimming were deduced from the DNA. The table includes fewer than 250,000 clones, around 80% detected once. This CDR3 is built from 14 residues. The V end lost 1 base, the J end lost 8 bases, and 11 bases lay between the germline ends. Germline lookup yields CDR1 KGHDR and CDR2 SFDVKD. The specimen was peripheral blood. The sequence came from a woman between 40 and 50 years old with acute or convalescent COVID-19. The chain recombines TRBV24-1 with TRBJ1-5; D remains ambiguous. The CDR3 loop is CATSDLGLAEPQHF. Written as DNA, the CDR3 is TGTGCCACCAGTGATTTAGGACTCGCGGAGCCCCAGCATTTT.